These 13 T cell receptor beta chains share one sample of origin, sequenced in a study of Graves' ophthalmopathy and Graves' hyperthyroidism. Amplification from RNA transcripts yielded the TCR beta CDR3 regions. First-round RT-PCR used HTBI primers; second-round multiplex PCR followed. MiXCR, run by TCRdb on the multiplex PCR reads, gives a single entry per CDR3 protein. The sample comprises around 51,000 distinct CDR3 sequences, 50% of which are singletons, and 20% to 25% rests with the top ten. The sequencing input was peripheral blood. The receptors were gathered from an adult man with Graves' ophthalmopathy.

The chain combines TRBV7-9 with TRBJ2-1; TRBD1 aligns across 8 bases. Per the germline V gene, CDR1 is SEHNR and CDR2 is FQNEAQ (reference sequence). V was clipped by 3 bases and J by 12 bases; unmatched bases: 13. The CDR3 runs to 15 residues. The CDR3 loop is CASSFGTGRTDTQFF. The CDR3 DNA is TGTGCCAGCAGCTTTGGGACAGGACGCACAGATACGCAGTTCTTC.

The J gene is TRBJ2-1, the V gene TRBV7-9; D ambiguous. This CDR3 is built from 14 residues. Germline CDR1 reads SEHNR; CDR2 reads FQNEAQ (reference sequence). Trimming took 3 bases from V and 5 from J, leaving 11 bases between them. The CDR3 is CASSFLPPNNEQFF. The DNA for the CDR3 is TGTGCCAGCAGCTTTCTACCGCCTAACAATGAGCAGTTCTTC.

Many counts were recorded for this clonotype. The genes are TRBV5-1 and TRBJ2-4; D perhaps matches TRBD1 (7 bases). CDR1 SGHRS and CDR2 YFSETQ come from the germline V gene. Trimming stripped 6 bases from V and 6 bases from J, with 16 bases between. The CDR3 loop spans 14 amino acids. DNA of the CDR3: TGCGCCAGCACTCAGGGGGGCGCCCTAAACATTCAGTACTTC. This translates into CASTQGGALNIQYF.

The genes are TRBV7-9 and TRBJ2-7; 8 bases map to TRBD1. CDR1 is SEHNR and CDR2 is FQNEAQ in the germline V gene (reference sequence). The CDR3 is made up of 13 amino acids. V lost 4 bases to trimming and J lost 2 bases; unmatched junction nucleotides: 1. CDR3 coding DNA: TGTGCCAGCAGCTCGACAGGGGCCTACGAGCAGTACTTC. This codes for CASSSTGAYEQYF.

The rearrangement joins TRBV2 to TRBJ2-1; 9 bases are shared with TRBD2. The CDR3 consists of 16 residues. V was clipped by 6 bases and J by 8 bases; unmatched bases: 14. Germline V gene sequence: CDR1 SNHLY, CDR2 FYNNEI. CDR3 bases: TGTGCCAGCAGACGAGAGCCGGGACTAGCAAAGGATGAGCAGTTCTTC. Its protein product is CASRREPGLAKDEQFF.

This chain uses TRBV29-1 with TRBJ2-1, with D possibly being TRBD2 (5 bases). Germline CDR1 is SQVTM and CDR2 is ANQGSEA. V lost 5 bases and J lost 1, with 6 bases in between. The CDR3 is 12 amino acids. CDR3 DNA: TGCAGCGTTCGGGGTTCCTACAATGAGCAGTTCTTC. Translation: CSVRGSYNEQFF.

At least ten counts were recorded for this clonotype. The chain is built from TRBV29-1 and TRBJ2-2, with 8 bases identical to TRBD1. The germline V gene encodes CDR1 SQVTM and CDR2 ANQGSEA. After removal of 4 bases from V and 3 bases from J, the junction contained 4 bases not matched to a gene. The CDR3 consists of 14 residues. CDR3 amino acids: CSVADRVDTGELFF. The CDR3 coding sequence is TGCAGCGTTGCGGACAGGGTAGACACCGGGGAGCTGTTTTTT.

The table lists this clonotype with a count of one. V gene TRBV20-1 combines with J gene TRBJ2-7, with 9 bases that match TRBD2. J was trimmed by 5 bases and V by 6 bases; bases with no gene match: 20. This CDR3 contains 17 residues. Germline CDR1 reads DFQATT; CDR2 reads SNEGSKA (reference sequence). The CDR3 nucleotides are TGCAGTGCCGCCCGGGGTAGCGGGAGTGGAATTCGGGACGAGCAGTACTTC. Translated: CSAARGSGSGIRDEQYF.

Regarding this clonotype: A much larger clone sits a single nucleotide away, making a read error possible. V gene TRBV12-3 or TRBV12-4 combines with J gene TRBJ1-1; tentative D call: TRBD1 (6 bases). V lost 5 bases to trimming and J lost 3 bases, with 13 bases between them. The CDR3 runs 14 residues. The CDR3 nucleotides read TGTGCCAGCAGTCCTCAACAGGGCGACACTGAAGCTTTCTTT. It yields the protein CASSPQQGDTEAFF.

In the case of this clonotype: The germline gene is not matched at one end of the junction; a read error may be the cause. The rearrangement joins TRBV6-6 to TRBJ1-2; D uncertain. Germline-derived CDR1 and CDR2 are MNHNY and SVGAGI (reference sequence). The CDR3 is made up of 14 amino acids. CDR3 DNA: TGTGCCGGCAGTTACGTAACTAGCGACTATGGCTACACCTTC. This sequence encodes CAGSYVTSDYGYTF.

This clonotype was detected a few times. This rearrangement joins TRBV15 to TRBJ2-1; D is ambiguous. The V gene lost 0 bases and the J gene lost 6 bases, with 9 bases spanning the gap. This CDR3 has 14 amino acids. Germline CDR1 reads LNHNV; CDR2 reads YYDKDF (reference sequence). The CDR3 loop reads CATSRDLWGNEQFF. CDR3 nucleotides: TGTGCCACCAGCAGAGATCTCTGGGGCAATGAGCAGTTCTTC.

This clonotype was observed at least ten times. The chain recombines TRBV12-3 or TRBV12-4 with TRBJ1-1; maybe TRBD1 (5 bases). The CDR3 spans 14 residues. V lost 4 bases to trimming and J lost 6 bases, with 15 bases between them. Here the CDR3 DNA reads TGTGCCAGCAGTTCGGGACGGTACATGGCTGAAGCTTTCTTT. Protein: CASSSGRYMAEAFF.

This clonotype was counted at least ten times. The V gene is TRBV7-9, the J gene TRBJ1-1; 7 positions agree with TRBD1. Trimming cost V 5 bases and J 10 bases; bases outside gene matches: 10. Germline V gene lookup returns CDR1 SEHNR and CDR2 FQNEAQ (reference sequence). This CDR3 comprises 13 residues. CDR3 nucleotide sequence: TGTGCCAGCAGCGCTGACAGGGTGGTTGTAGCTTTCTTT. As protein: CASSADRVVVAFF. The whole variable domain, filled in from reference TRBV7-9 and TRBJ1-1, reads DTGVSQNPRHKITKRGQNVTFRCDPISEHNRLYWYRQTLGQGPEFLTYFQNEAQLEKSRLLSDRFSAERPKGSFSTLEIQRTEQGDSAMYLCASSADRVVVAFFGQGTRLTVV.